The table lists the clone carrying this T cell receptor (beta chain) with a count of one. The target antigen is unknown. The entry originates in a study of cytomegalovirus exposure and HLA in healthy donors. Both 60 Vbeta primers and 13 Jbeta primers went into the PCR. Sequenced by immunoSEQ multiplex PCR; TCRdb stores in-frame clones only, minus some. The profile shows 150,000 to 200,000 clones, 75% to 80% of them singletons. Study-wide points: Highly shared sequence variants in one cluster were likely a sequencing artifact.

CDR3 length: 14 amino acids. The V end was cut by 1 base, the J end by 2 bases, with 9 bases between. CDR1 is SNHLY, CDR2 FYNNEI, per germline. Sequenced: PBMCs. V usage is TRBV2 and J usage is TRBJ2-7; perhaps TRBD2 as D (6 bases). This sequence originates from a woman aged 40-49 years in good health and CMV-seropositive. The CDR3 sequence is CASSEGRGAYEQYF. DNA for the CDR3: TGTGCCAGCAGTGAAGGGCGGGGAGCCTACGAGCAGTACTTC.